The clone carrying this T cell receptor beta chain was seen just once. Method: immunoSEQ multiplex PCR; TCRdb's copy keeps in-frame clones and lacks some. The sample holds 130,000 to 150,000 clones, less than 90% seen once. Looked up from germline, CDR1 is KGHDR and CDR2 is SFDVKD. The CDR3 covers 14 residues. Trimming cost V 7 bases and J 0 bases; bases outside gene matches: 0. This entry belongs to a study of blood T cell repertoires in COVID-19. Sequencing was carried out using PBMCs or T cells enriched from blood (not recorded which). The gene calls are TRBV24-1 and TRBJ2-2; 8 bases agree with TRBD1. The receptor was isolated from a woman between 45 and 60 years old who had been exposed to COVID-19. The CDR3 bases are TGTGCCACCAGACAGGGGGCGAACACCGGGGAGCTGTTTTTT. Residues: CATRQGANTGELFF.